Shown below are 26 T cell receptor beta chains from a single sample sequenced in a study of blood T cell repertoires in COVID-19. Only in-frame clones appear in the TCRdb table, and some are missing; sequencing was by immunoSEQ multiplex PCR. The sample holds over 250,000 clones, 80% to 90% seen once. The source material was PBMCs or T cells enriched from blood (not recorded which). The source is a woman between 18 and 30 years old who had recovered from COVID-19.

The rearrangement uses TRBV4-1 and TRBJ1-1; a possible D gene is TRBD1 (5 bases). V was pared by 0 bases and J by 0 bases, with 17 bases between. Germline V lookup: CDR1 MGHRA, CDR2 YSYEKL. The CDR3 runs 18 residues. CDR3 coding DNA: TGCGCCAGCAGCCAAGATAGGGGCACCGGACCCATGAACACTGAAGCTTTCTTT. Translating it yields CASSQDRGTGPMNTEAFF.

This chain connects TRBV27 to TRBJ2-7; 11 nucleotides align to TRBD1. The germline V gene has CDR1 MNHEY and CDR2 SMNVEV (reference sequence). J was trimmed by 4 bases and V by 6 bases; bases with no gene match: 2. CDR3 length: 13 residues. The CDR3 is CASSRDRGYEQYF. CDR3 nucleotide sequence: TGTGCCAGCAGCCGGGACAGGGGGTACGAGCAGTACTTC.

This clone has more than one count but fewer than ten. This chain uses TRBV5-1 with TRBJ1-1; TRBD1 matches 7 bases. Germline V gene lookup returns CDR1 SGHRS and CDR2 YFSETQ. The V and J ends lost 4 bases and 5 bases, in that order; junction bases with no gene match: 5. The CDR3 has 13 residues. CDR3 protein: CASSQVRGTEAFF. The DNA of the CDR3 is TGCGCCAGCAGCCAGGTCAGGGGGACTGAAGCTTTCTTT.

This chain links TRBV6-5 with TRBJ2-7, with a possible D match to TRBD2 (6 bases). Germline values: CDR1 MNHEY, CDR2 SVGAGI. The CDR3 loop spans 15 amino acids. Trimming removed 7 bases at V and 2 bases at J, with 18 bases between. The CDR3 coding sequence is TGTGCCAGCACTTCCCGAGCGGAGGGTCCCTACGAGCAGTACTTC. This translates into CASTSRAEGPYEQYF.

The chain recombines TRBV19 with TRBJ1-4, with 8 positions matching TRBD1. This CDR3 has 14 residues. The V segment lost 3 bases and the J segment 7 bases; nucleotides outside the gene matches: 4. Germline CDR1 reads LNHDA; CDR2 reads SQIVND (reference sequence). CDR3: CASSIRTGSEKLFF. In DNA form, the CDR3 reads TGTGCCAGTAGTATTAGGACAGGGAGTGAAAAACTGTTTTTT. Combining the CDR3 with reference TRBV19 and TRBJ1-4 gives the whole variable domain DGGITQSPKYLFRKEGQNVTLSCEQNLNHDAMYWYRQDPGQGLRLIYYSQIVNDFQKGDIAEGYSVSREKKESFPLTVTSAQKNPTAFYLCASSIRTGSEKLFFGSGTQLSVL.

The rearrangement links TRBV5-1 to TRBJ1-2, with D maybe TRBD1 (6 bases). The V gene lost 5 bases and the J gene lost 2 bases, with 10 bases spanning the gap. This CDR3 contains 13 residues. The V gene's germline CDR1 is SGHRS and CDR2 YFSETQ. The CDR3 nucleotides are TGCGCCAGCAGACGGGACACCAACTATGGCTACACCTTC. Translation gives CASRRDTNYGYTF.

V is TRBV5-5 and J is TRBJ1-6; no definite D call. From germline, CDR1 is SGHKS and CDR2 YYEKEE (reference sequence). This CDR3 region has 14 residues. With 0 bases removed from V and 14 bases from J, the gap between germline ends came to 15 bases. The CDR3 here is CASSLVPDTVALHF. The CDR3 DNA reads TGTGCCAGCAGCTTGGTACCGGATACAGTGGCCCTCCACTTT.

CDR3 in amino acids: CASSGGTLATNEKLFF. CDR3 in DNA: TGTGCCAGCAGCGGAGGGACTCTTGCAACTAATGAAAAACTGTTTTTT. The chain couples TRBV5-6 to TRBJ1-4, with D possibly matching TRBD1 (5 bases). The CDR3 consists of 16 residues. Germline V CDR1 and CDR2: SGHDT, YYEEEE. V gave up 4 bases and J gave up 0 bases, with 13 bases separating them. Drawing the rest from reference TRBV5-6 and TRBJ1-4, the complete variable domain is DAGVTQSPTHLIKTRGQQVTLRCSPKSGHDTVSWYQQALGQGPQFIFQYYEEEERQRGNFPDRFSGHQFPNYSSELNVNALLLGDSALYLCASSGGTLATNEKLFFGSGTQLSVL.

V usage is TRBV20-1 and J usage is TRBJ2-5; 7 nucleotides match TRBD2. After removal of 6 bases from V and 10 bases from J, the junction contained 14 bases not matched to a gene. CDR1 is DFQATT, CDR2 SNEGSKA, per germline (reference sequence). The CDR3 is 13 amino acids. The CDR3 loop reads CSASKAGEVHQYF. In nucleotides, the CDR3 is TGCAGTGCCAGTAAGGCGGGGGAGGTTCACCAGTACTTC.

For the CDR3, the DNA is TGTGCCAGCAGCGTTGTTAGCAATCAGCCCCAGCATTTT. As protein: CASSVVSNQPQHF. This chain links TRBV28 with TRBJ1-5; D uncertain. CDR3 size: 13 residues. Germline CDR1 reads MDHEN; CDR2 reads SYDVKM. Trimming took 6 bases from V and 0 from J, leaving 6 bases between them.

The chain couples TRBV5-1 to TRBJ2-2, with 7 bases identical to TRBD2. Germline CDR1 is SGHRS and CDR2 is YFSETQ. The CDR3 is 16 residues long. J gave up 2 bases and V 1 base, and 5 bases lay outside the gene matches. The CDR3 reads CASSLRASGNTGELFF. In nucleotides, the CDR3 is TGCGCCAGCAGCTTGCGGGCTAGCGGAAACACCGGGGAGCTGTTTTTT.

The CDR3 nucleotides are TGCGCCAGCAGCCGGGGAGCGGGGCGGCAGGATACGCAGTATTTT. Protein sequence: CASSRGAGRQDTQYF. V gene TRBV4-1 combines with J gene TRBJ2-3; the match to TRBD2 covers 7 bases. Germline V lookup: CDR1 MGHRA, CDR2 YSYEKL. CDR3 length equals 15 residues. V lost 4 bases to trimming and J lost 6 bases; unmatched junction nucleotides: 10.

The chain uses TRBV30 and TRBJ1-2; 7 bases line up with TRBD1. Germline assignment: CDR1 GTSNPN and CDR2 SVGIG (reference sequence). With V trimmed by 3 bases and J by 4 bases, 5 bases remained unmatched. CDR3 length equals 13 residues. CDR3 loop: CAWSRQGIYGYTF. The CDR3 coding sequence is TGTGCCTGGAGCCGACAGGGCATCTATGGCTACACCTTC.

V usage is TRBV19 and J usage is TRBJ1-3; TRBD1 agrees at 8 bases. The germline CDR1 and CDR2 sequences are LNHDA and SQIVND (reference sequence). The CDR3 has 16 amino acids. The junction had 10 bases not matched to a gene; V was cut back by 2 bases and J by 7 bases. The CDR3 spells CASSILPTGAANTIYF. Here the CDR3 DNA reads TGTGCCAGTAGTATACTACCGACAGGGGCCGCGAACACCATATATTTT.

The chain joins TRBV27 to TRBJ2-5; D might be TRBD2 (5 bases). The CDR3 consists of 14 residues. CDR1 is MNHEY, CDR2 SMNVEV, per germline (reference sequence). Trimming pared 3 bases from V and 1 base from J, leaving 9 bases between. The CDR3 DNA reads as TGTGCCAGCAGTTTGGGGAGATCCCAAGAGACCCAGTACTTC. Its protein product is CASSLGRSQETQYF.

V is TRBV11-2 and J is TRBJ2-3; D may be TRBD1 (6 bases). V was pared by 1 base and J by 3 bases, with 14 bases between. In germline, CDR1 is SGHAT, CDR2 FQNNGV. The CDR3 is 16 amino acids. The CDR3, as DNA: TGTGCCAGCAGCTTAGTGGGGGCAGCCCATACAGATACGCAGTATTTT. Protein product: CASSLVGAAHTDTQYF.

J is TRBJ1-1 and V is TRBV29-1; D not certain. Germline-derived CDR1 and CDR2 are SQVTM and ANQGSEA. The CDR3 consists of 10 residues. V was cut by 6 bases and J by 11 bases, with 13 bases left in between. CDR3 loop: CSVVQERAFF. Written as DNA, the CDR3 is TGCAGCGTGGTGCAGGAAAGGGCTTTCTTT.

The chain joins TRBV21-1 to TRBJ1-6; the table gives TRBD1 as D, unverified against the DNA. TRBV21-1 is recorded as a pseudogene. The CDR3 runs to 14 residues. DNA of the CDR3: TGTGCCAGCGGCGCACAGACAGGGAATTCACCCCTCCACTTT. It is translated as CASGAQTGNSPLHF.

J is TRBJ2-3 and V is TRBV7-6; the match to TRBD2 covers 10 bases. This CDR3 region has 16 residues. After removal of 4 bases from V and 1 base from J, the junction contained 5 bases not matched to a gene. CDR1 SGHVS and CDR2 FNYEAQ come from the germline V gene. The chain's CDR3 is CASSSVAGGRTDTQYF. In DNA form, the CDR3 reads TGTGCCAGCAGCTCAGTAGCGGGGGGCCGCACAGATACGCAGTATTTT.

The chain combines TRBV28 with TRBJ2-5; 9 bases line up with TRBD2. This CDR3 contains 16 residues. Trimming cost V 1 base and J 5 bases; bases outside gene matches: 8. Germline assignment: CDR1 MDHEN and CDR2 SYDVKM. This CDR3 is CASSLSLAGSGETQYF. DNA of the CDR3: TGTGCCAGCAGTTTATCGCTAGCGGGGTCTGGGGAGACCCAGTACTTC.

The rearrangement uses TRBV7-3 and TRBJ1-4, with TRBD1 matching 7 bases. The J segment lost 9 bases and the V segment lost 5 bases, leaving 21 bases of the junction unmatched. This CDR3 is 18 amino acids long. Germline V gives CDR1 SGHTA, CDR2 FQGTGA. The CDR3 sequence is CASSPQTWDSKEIKKLFF. CDR3 DNA: TGTGCCAGCAGCCCACAGACTTGGGACAGCAAAGAGATCAAAAAACTGTTTTTT.

This clone occurred once. This chain connects TRBV2 to TRBJ2-5, with TRBD2 matching over 9 bases. The CDR3 is made up of 16 amino acids. Germline CDR1 and CDR2: SNHLY and FYNNEI. The V gene end was trimmed by 4 bases and the J gene end by 5 bases; junction bases not matched to a gene: 11. The CDR3 DNA sequence: TGTGCCAGCAGTGGGCCCCTGGCGGGGGGGGAGGAGACCCAGTACTTC. Its protein is CASSGPLAGGEETQYF.

The J gene is TRBJ1-1, the V gene TRBV11-2; 8 bases are shared with TRBD1. The CDR3 has 16 residues. Germline V gene lookup returns CDR1 SGHAT and CDR2 FQNNGV. J was trimmed by 5 bases and V by 5 bases; bases with no gene match: 13. The CDR3, as DNA: TGTGCCAGCAGCCATTCGAGAGGGCAGGGGGCAACTGAAGCTTTCTTT. Translation: CASSHSRGQGATEAFF.

The rearrangement links TRBV7-8 to TRBJ1-3; tentative D call: TRBD1 (6 bases). The V and J ends lost 1 base and 5 bases respectively, with 15 bases between them. The CDR3 loop spans 16 amino acids. Germline-derived CDR1 and CDR2 are SGHVS and FQNEAQ. CDR3 loop: CASSLDPGHSRNTIYF. CDR3 DNA sequence: TGTGCCAGCAGCTTAGACCCGGGACACTCAAGAAACACCATATATTTT.

The V and J genes are TRBV5-5 and TRBJ2-3, with 9 bases aligning to TRBD1. Germline CDR1 SGHKS, CDR2 YYEKEE (reference sequence). The CDR3 spans 14 residues. J was trimmed by 1 base and V by 3 bases; bases with no gene match: 0. DNA for the CDR3: TGTGCCAGCAGCTGGGACAGGGGCACAGATACGCAGTATTTT. Protein sequence: CASSWDRGTDTQYF.

The chain combines TRBV10-3 with TRBJ1-6; 8 bases agree with TRBD1. The CDR3 loop spans 13 amino acids. Germline V gene sequence: CDR1 ENHRY, CDR2 SYGVKD. The ends lost 7 bases at V and 5 bases at J; junction bases unmatched: 1. The CDR3 loop reads CAIKGQDNSPLHF. The CDR3 region has the DNA TGTGCCATCAAGGGACAGGATAATTCACCCCTCCACTTT.